A single sample is the source of the 20 T cell receptor beta chains below, sequenced in a study of blood T cell repertoires in COVID-19. Measured with immunoSEQ multiplex PCR; TCRdb has only the in-frame clones, and not every one. The table lists about 290,000 clones, over 85% of them singletons. Sequences were obtained from peripheral blood. The receptors come from a woman in her twenties or thirties with COVID-19, enrolled during active disease.

The V gene is TRBV10-1, the J gene TRBJ2-7, with TRBD2 matching 11 bases. Germline values: CDR1 WNHNN, CDR2 SYGVQD (reference sequence). CDR3 length equals 14 residues. Trimming cost V 3 bases and J 3 bases; bases outside gene matches: 1. CDR3 amino acids: CASSETSGGYEQYF. The DNA of the CDR3 is TGCGCCAGCAGTGAAACTAGCGGGGGCTACGAGCAGTACTTC.

The chain links TRBV19 to TRBJ1-5, with 7 bases lining up with TRBD1. V was pared by 4 bases and J by 4 bases, with 7 bases of the junction left unmatched. Per the germline V gene, CDR1 is LNHDA and CDR2 is SQIVND (reference sequence). The CDR3 has 15 residues. CDR3 sequence: CASSTRGQGNQPQHF. Here the CDR3 DNA reads TGTGCCAGTAGTACAAGGGGGCAAGGAAATCAGCCCCAGCATTTT.

In this sample, this clone turned up once. The gene calls are TRBV2 and TRBJ2-7, with TRBD2 as a possible D gene (5 bases). V lost 0 bases to trimming and J lost 7 bases, with 13 bases between them. This CDR3 region has 14 residues. The germline CDR1 and CDR2 sequences are SNHLY and FYNNEI. CDR3 bases: TGTGCCAGCAGTGAAGCGCCGAGGGTGGGGGAGCAGTACTTC. Its protein product is CASSEAPRVGEQYF.

V is TRBV19 and J is TRBJ2-2, with D uncertain. Germline V CDR1 and CDR2: LNHDA, SQIVND (reference sequence). The CDR3 has 12 residues. The ends were cut back, 7 bases at V and 4 bases at J, with 7 bases in the middle. The CDR3 protein is CASTSSTGELFF. DNA of the CDR3: TGTGCCAGTACCTCTTCCACCGGGGAGCTGTTTTTT. Full variable domain (rest looked up from reference TRBV19 and TRBJ2-2): DGGITQSPKYLFRKEGQNVTLSCEQNLNHDAMYWYRQDPGQGLRLIYYSQIVNDFQKGDIAEGYSVSREKKESFPLTVTSAQKNPTAFYLCASTSSTGELFFGEGSRLTVL.

V and J are TRBV11-2 and TRBJ2-7; weak D call: TRBD2 (6 bases). Trimming pared 2 bases from V and 2 bases from J, leaving 10 bases between. CDR3 length equals 14 residues. Germline assignment: CDR1 SGHAT and CDR2 FQNNGV. The CDR3 loop is CASSLTGDAYEQYF. The DNA for the CDR3 is TGTGCCAGCAGCTTAACGGGGGATGCCTACGAGCAGTACTTC.

The rearrangement links TRBV2 to TRBJ1-1; perhaps TRBD1 as D (5 bases). The CDR3 has 13 residues. Germline V gene lookup returns CDR1 SNHLY and CDR2 FYNNEI. With 4 bases removed from V and 7 bases from J, the gap between germline ends came to 13 bases. CDR3 sequence reads: CASSGGVTVEAFF. In nucleotides, the CDR3 is TGTGCCAGCAGTGGCGGGGTGACAGTTGAAGCTTTCTTT.

The chain is built from TRBV5-1 and TRBJ1-1; maybe TRBD1 (5 bases). Germline CDR1 and CDR2: SGHRS and YFSETQ. V lost 4 bases and J 5 bases, leaving 18 bases between the germline ends. The CDR3 covers 15 residues. CDR3 DNA sequence: TGCGCCAGCAGCCCTGACGGGGGTGTAGGGACTGAAGCTTTCTTT. Protein sequence: CASSPDGGVGTEAFF.

This chain uses TRBV5-1 with TRBJ1-1; D is unclear. The V end was cut by 0 bases, the J end by 5 bases, with 8 bases between. Germline assignment: CDR1 SGHRS and CDR2 YFSETQ. The CDR3 runs 13 residues. CDR3 nucleotide sequence: TGCGCCAGCAGCTTGGAGCCCCTTACTGAAGCTTTCTTT. Protein sequence: CASSLEPLTEAFF.

The count of this clone is one. This chain uses TRBV28 with TRBJ2-1; D is possibly TRBD2 (5 bases). Germline assignment: CDR1 MDHEN and CDR2 SYDVKM. With 5 bases removed from V and 9 bases from J, the gap between germline ends came to 14 bases. CDR3 size: 13 residues. The CDR3 DNA is TGTGCCAGCAGTGGCGGGTTCTTGGGTGAGCAGTTCTTC. Amino acids: CASSGGFLGEQFF.

The chain carries TRBV4-1 and TRBJ1-2, with TRBD1 matching 7 bases. The CDR3 spans 17 residues. J was trimmed by 1 base and V by 4 bases; bases with no gene match: 12. CDR1 and CDR2 (germline): MGHRA, YSYEKL. CDR3 amino acids: CASSLTTGTDNNYGYTF. For the CDR3, the DNA is TGCGCCAGCAGCCTCACAACCGGGACAGACAATAACTATGGCTACACCTTC.

The chain couples TRBV18 to TRBJ1-5; 7 bases are a match to TRBD1. CDR1 is KGHSH and CDR2 is LQKENI in the germline V gene. After removal of 4 bases from V and 5 bases from J, the junction contained 14 bases not matched to a gene. This CDR3 comprises 17 residues. Here the CDR3 DNA reads TGTGCCAGCTCACAACCGGGACAGAGTTTGACCGATCAGCCCCAGCATTTT. Amino acids: CASSQPGQSLTDQPQHF. The entire variable domain, with the rest obtained from reference TRBV18 and TRBJ1-5, is as follows: NAGVMQNPRHLVRRRGQEARLRCSPMKGHSHVYWYRQLPEEGLKFMVYLQKENIIDESGMPKERFSAEFPKEGPSILRIQQVVRGDSAAYFCASSQPGQSLTDQPQHFGDGTRLSIL.

This chain connects TRBV7-8 to TRBJ2-1, with D possibly matching TRBD2 (5 bases). The germline V and J ends were trimmed by 5 bases and 5 bases, with 10 bases remaining between them. This CDR3 has 13 amino acids. Germline CDR1 is SGHVS and CDR2 is FQNEAQ. As DNA, the CDR3 is TGTGCCAGCAGCCAAGGGAGTCACAATGAGCAGTTCTTC. Translated: CASSQGSHNEQFF.

The J gene is TRBJ1-6, the V gene TRBV5-8; possible D gene TRBD1, 5 bases. The CDR3 has 12 residues. Germline V gene data show CDR1 as SGHTS and CDR2 as YDEGEE. The V and J ends lost 6 bases and 15 bases respectively, with 16 bases between them. The CDR3 reads CASTLAWTILHF. The CDR3 DNA sequence: TGTGCCAGCACCCTTGCGTGGACAATCCTCCACTTT.

V gene TRBV27 combines with J gene TRBJ1-1; D possibly corresponds to TRBD1 (6 bases). Germline-derived CDR1 and CDR2 are MNHEY and SMNVEV (reference sequence). This CDR3 is built from 16 residues. The ends were cut back, 3 bases at V and 5 bases at J, with 19 bases in the middle. CDR3 loop: CASSFSARGPKTEAFF. The CDR3 DNA reads as TGTGCCAGCAGTTTTTCGGCCAGGGGTCCCAAAACTGAAGCTTTCTTT.

The rearrangement links TRBV12-3 or TRBV12-4 to TRBJ1-6; D uncertain. The CDR3 is made up of 12 amino acids. V lost 8 bases to trimming and J lost 9 bases, with 11 bases between them. The CDR3, as DNA: TGTGCCAGCCAGGATGTGCTTTCACCCCTCCACTTT. It translates to CASQDVLSPLHF.

The rearrangement uses TRBV4-1 and TRBJ2-7, with TRBD1 identical over 7 bases. Trimming cost V 4 bases and J 4 bases; bases outside gene matches: 4. The CDR3 covers 13 residues. From germline, CDR1 is MGHRA and CDR2 YSYEKL. The CDR3 spells CASSLDRTYEQYF. For the CDR3, the DNA is TGCGCCAGCAGCCTGGACAGGACTTACGAGCAGTACTTC.

V usage is TRBV28 and J usage is TRBJ2-7; 7 positions match TRBD1. CDR1 is MDHEN and CDR2 is SYDVKM in the germline V gene. This CDR3 is built from 17 residues. Trimming cost V 4 bases and J 3 bases; bases outside gene matches: 15. CDR3: CASSSIQAPGTDYEQYF. In DNA, the CDR3 is TGTGCCAGCAGTTCTATCCAGGCTCCCGGGACAGACTACGAGCAGTACTTC.

This clone was observed a handful of times. This CDR3 is CASSEAGGRVSEQYF. The CDR3 coding sequence is TGTGCCAGCAGCGAAGCGGGGGGGAGGGTATCCGAGCAGTACTTC. The chain employs TRBV7-9 and TRBJ2-7; 10 positions agree with TRBD2. V lost 5 bases to trimming and J lost 6 bases; unmatched junction nucleotides: 10. Looked up from germline, CDR1 is SEHNR and CDR2 is FQNEAQ (reference sequence). The CDR3 runs 15 residues.

The chain links TRBV7-6 to TRBJ1-6; D possibly corresponds to TRBD1 (5 bases). Trimming pared 1 base from V and 7 bases from J, leaving 14 bases between. The germline gives CDR1 SGHVS, CDR2 FNYEAQ. There are 16 residues in the CDR3. CDR3 in DNA: TGTGCCAGCAGCTTAGGCGGGGCGGCCTCGAATTCACCCCTCCACTTT. Translation: CASSLGGAASNSPLHF.

This clone was found a few times. This rearrangement joins TRBV14 to TRBJ1-2; D unresolved. Germline V lookup: CDR1 SGHDN, CDR2 FVKESK. CDR3 length equals 16 residues. The V gene lost 4 bases and the J gene lost 0 bases, with 15 bases spanning the gap. The CDR3 DNA sequence: TGTGCCAGCAGCCTCGTGCGGAGCCTTTCTAACTATGGCTACACCTTC. This gives the protein CASSLVRSLSNYGYTF.